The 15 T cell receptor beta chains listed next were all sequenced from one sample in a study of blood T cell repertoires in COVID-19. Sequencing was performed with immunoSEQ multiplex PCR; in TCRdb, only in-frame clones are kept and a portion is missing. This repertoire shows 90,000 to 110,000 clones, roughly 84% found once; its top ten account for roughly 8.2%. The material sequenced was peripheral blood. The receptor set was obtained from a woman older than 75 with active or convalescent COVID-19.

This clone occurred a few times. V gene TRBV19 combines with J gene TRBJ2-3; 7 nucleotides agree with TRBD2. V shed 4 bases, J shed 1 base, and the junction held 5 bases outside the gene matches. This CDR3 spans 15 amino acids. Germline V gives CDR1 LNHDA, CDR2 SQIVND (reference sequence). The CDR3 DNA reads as TGTGCCAGTAGTACCACTAGCGCTCGCACAGATACGCAGTATTTT. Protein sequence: CASSTTSARTDTQYF.

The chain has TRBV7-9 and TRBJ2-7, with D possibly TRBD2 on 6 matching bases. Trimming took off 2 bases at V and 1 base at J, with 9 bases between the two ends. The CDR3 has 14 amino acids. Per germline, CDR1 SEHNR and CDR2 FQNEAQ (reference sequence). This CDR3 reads CASSLMEGSYEQYF. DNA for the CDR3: TGTGCCAGCAGCTTAATGGAGGGGTCCTACGAGCAGTACTTC.

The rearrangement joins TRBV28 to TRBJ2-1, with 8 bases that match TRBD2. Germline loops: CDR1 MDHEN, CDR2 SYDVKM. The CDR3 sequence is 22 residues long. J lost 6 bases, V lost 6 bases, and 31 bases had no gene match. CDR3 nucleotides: TGTGCCAGCAGCCTCCTTTTGGGGGCAGGGACTAGAGGGTTCACTCTGTTCAATGAGCAGTTCTTC. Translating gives CASSLLLGAGTRGFTLFNEQFF. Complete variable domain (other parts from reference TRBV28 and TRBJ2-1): DVKVTQSSRYLVKRTGEKVFLECVQDMDHENMFWYRQDPGLGLRLIYFSYDVKMKEKGDIPEGYSVSREKKERFSLILESASTNQTSMYLCASSLLLGAGTRGFTLFNEQFFGPGTRLTVL.

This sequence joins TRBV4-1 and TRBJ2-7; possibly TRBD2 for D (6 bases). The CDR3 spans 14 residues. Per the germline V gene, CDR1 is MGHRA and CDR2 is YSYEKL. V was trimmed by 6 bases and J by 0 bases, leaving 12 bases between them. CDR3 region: CASSPGLGSYEQYF. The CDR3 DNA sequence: TGCGCCAGCAGTCCGGGACTGGGCTCCTACGAGCAGTACTTC.

This CDR3 is CASSPGGGWNTYEQYF. The DNA for the CDR3 is TGTGCCAGTAGTCCGGGAGGGGGGTGGAATACCTACGAGCAGTACTTC. The chain recombines TRBV19 with TRBJ2-7; 8 bases are shared with TRBD2. This CDR3 is built from 16 residues. V dropped 5 bases and J dropped 2; count of bases not matched to a gene: 11. CDR1 and CDR2 (germline): LNHDA, SQIVND (reference sequence). The full variable domain, completed using reference TRBV19 and TRBJ2-7, is DGGITQSPKYLFRKEGQNVTLSCEQNLNHDAMYWYRQDPGQGLRLIYYSQIVNDFQKGDIAEGYSVSREKKESFPLTVTSAQKNPTAFYLCASSPGGGWNTYEQYFGPGTRLTVT.

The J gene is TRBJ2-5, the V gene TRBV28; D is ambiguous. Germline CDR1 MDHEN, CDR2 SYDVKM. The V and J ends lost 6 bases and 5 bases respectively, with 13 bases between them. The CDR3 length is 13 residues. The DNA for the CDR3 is TGTGCCAGCAGGGGTCAGGTGGTGGAGACCCAGTACTTC. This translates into CASRGQVVETQYF.

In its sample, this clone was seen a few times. Here the CDR3 DNA reads TGTGCCAGCAGTATACTAGCGGGAGTGGGAGAGCAGTACTTC. Translating it yields CASSILAGVGEQYF. The genes are TRBV27 and TRBJ2-7; 11 bases fit TRBD2. Trimming cost V 5 bases and J 7 bases; bases outside gene matches: 7. The CDR3 runs to 14 residues. Germline loops: CDR1 MNHEY, CDR2 SMNVEV (reference sequence).

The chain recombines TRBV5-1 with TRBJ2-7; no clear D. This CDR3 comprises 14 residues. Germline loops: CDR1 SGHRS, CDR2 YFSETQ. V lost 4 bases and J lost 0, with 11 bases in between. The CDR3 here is CASSVALTSYEQYF. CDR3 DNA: TGCGCCAGCAGCGTCGCTCTAACCTCCTACGAGCAGTACTTC.

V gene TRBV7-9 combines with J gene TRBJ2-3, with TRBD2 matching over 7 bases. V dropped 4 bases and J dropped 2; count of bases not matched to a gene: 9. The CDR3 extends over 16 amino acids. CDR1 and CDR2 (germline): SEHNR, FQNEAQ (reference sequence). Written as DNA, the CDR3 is TGTGCCAGCAGCTCCGGGGAGGGCTCCTTCACAGATACGCAGTATTTT. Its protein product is CASSSGEGSFTDTQYF.

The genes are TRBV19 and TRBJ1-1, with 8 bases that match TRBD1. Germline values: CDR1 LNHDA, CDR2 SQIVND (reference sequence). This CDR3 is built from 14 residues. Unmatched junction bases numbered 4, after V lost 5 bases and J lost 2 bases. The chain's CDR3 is CASSPGQGNTEAFF. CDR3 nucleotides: TGTGCCAGTAGTCCCGGACAGGGAAACACTGAAGCTTTCTTT.

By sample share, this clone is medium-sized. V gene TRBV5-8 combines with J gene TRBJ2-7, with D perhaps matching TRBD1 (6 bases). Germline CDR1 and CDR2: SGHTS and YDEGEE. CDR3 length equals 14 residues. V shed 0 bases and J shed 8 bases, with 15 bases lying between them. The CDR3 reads CASSLVQGAPQQYF. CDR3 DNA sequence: TGTGCCAGCAGCTTGGTACAGGGAGCTCCTCAGCAGTACTTC.

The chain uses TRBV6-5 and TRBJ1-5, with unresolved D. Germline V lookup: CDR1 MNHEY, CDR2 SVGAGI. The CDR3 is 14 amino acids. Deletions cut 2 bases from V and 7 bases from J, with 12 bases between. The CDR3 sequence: CASSYGAQGQPQHF. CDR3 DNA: TGTGCCAGCAGTTACGGAGCCCAAGGCCAGCCCCAGCATTTT.

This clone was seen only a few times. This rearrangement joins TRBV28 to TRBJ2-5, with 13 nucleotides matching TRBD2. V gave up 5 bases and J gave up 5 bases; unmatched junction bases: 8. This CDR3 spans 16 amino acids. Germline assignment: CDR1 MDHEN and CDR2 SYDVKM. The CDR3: CASSTRTSGRRETQYF. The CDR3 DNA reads TGTGCCAGCAGTACACGGACTAGCGGGAGACGGGAGACCCAGTACTTC.

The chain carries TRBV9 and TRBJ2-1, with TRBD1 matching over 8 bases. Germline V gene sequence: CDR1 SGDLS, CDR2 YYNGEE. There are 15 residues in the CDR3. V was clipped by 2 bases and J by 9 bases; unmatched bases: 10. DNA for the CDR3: TGTGCCAGCAGCGTGGCGGACAGGGCGACCAGTGAGCAGTTCTTC. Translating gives CASSVADRATSEQFF.

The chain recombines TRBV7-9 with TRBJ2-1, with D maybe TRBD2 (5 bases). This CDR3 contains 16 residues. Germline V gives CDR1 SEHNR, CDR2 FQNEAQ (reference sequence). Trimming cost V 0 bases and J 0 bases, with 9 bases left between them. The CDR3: CASSLAKSGSYNEQFF. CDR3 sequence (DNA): TGTGCCAGCAGCTTAGCGAAAAGCGGCTCCTACAATGAGCAGTTCTTC.